The subject of this entry is one TCR beta chain. Its antigen is undetermined. Germline V gene lookup returns CDR1 SGHVS and CDR2 FQNEAQ. This CDR3 is 16 amino acids long. With 4 bases clipped from V and 3 bases from J, the junction kept 9 bases outside the gene matches. TCRdb fed the reads into MiXCR, producing one record per CDR3 protein. The table has 750,000 to 950,000 distinct CDR3 sequences, about 27% seen once. The data were obtained in a study of T cell repertoires in cytomegalovirus infection. Study summary: Selected CMV epitopes included recently identified HLA-C-restricted ones as well as well-studied HLA-B-restricted ones. Whole-study results and caveats: The ex vivo response was dominated by HLA-C-restricted CMV-specific TCR beta clonotypes.

This TCR was recovered from a human donor in good health (CMV status not recorded). Some clones in this sample may be carry-over from other donors' samples. J is TRBJ1-2 and V is TRBV7-8, with 9 positions matching TRBD1. The material sequenced was cultured CD8+ T cells from PBMCs, taken from culture after CMV antigen stimulation. DNA of the CDR3: TGTGCCAGCAGCTCCGGGACAGGGCCTTGGGACTATGGCTACACCTTC. Residues: CASSSGTGPWDYGYTF.